The sequence of this TCR beta chain was determined in a study of CD8 T cells in Susac syndrome. Overall study context: Among the sequenced Susac syndrome patients, five or six had active disease while 8 or 9 were in remission. Blood was drawn from patients with Susac syndrome. At that point, they were therapy-naive, on corticosteroids, or on intravenous immunoglobulin alone.

RNA amounts of about 0.5 to 1 ug underwent reverse transcription with random hexamers. Multiplex PCR with immunoSEQ amplified the TCR beta CDR3 across 54 Vbeta and 13 Jbeta. TCRdb recomputed calls from the immunoSEQ multiplex PCR reads with MiXCR, one row per CDR3 protein. The sample consists of 200,000 or so distinct CDR3 sequences, more than 85% of them appearing once. General study points: TCR sequencing and HLA analysis covered a relatively small number of individuals.

As for this clonotype: The target antigen is unknown.

The CDR3 has 11 amino acids. Germline V CDR1 and CDR2: SGHAT, FQDESV (reference sequence). The ends were cut back, 2 bases at V and 8 bases at J, with 6 bases in the middle. Sequencing was carried out using CD8+ T cells from PBMCs. The receptor comes from a human donor with Susac syndrome. V is TRBV11-1 and J is TRBJ1-1, with unresolved D. In DNA form, the CDR3 reads TGTGCCAGCAGCTTACGTTCAGAAGCTTTCTTT. It codes for CASSLRSEAFF.